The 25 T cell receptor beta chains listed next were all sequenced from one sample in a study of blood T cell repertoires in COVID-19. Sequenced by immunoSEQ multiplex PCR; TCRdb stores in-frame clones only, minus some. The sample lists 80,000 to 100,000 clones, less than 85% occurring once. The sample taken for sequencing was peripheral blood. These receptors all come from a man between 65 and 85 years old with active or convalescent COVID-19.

CDR3 protein: CASRRTTGDTQYF. The CDR3 nucleotides read TGTGCCAGCAGACGCACGACAGGGGATACGCAGTATTTT. J is TRBJ2-3 and V is TRBV11-3; 7 bases map to TRBD1. V lost 6 bases, J lost 6 bases, and 6 bases stayed unmatched. This CDR3 has 13 amino acids. CDR1 SGHNT and CDR2 YENEEA come from the germline V gene.

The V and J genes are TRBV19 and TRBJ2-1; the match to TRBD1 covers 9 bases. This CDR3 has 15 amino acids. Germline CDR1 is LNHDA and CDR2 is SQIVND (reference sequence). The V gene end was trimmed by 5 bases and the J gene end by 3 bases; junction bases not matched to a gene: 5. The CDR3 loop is CASSQQGADYNEQFF. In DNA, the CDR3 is TGTGCCAGTAGTCAACAGGGGGCGGACTACAATGAGCAGTTCTTC.

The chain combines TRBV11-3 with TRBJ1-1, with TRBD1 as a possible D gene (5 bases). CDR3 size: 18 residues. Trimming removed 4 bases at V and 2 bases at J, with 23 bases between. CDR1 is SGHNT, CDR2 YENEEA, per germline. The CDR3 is CASSSFKLTTTGNTEAFF. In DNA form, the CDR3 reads TGTGCCAGCAGCTCCTTTAAATTAACCACTACAGGTAACACTGAAGCTTTCTTT.

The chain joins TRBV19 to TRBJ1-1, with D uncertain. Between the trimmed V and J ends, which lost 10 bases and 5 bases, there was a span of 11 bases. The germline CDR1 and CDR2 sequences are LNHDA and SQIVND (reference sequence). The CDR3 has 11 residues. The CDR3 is CATRRGTEAFF. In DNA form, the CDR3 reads TGTGCCACACGCCGGGGAACTGAAGCTTTCTTT.

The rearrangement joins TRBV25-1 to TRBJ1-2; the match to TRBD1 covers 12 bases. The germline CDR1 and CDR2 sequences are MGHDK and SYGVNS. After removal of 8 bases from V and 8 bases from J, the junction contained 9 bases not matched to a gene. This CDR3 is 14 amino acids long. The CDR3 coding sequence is TGTGCCAGCCGTCCCGGGACAGGGGGCCGGGGCTACACCTTC. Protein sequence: CASRPGTGGRGYTF.

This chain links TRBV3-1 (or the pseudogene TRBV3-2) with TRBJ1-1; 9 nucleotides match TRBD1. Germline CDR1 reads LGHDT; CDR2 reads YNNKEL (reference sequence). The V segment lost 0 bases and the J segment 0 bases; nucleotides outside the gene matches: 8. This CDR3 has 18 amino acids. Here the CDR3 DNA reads TGTGCCAGCAGCCAAGATCTTGGGACAGGGCTTATGAACACTGAAGCTTTCTTT. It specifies CASSQDLGTGLMNTEAFF.

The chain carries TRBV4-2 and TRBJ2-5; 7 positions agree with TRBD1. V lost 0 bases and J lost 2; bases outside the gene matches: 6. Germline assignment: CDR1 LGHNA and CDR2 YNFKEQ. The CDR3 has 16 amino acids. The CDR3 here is CASSQDSGTVQETQYF. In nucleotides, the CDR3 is TGTGCCAGCAGCCAAGACTCCGGGACAGTACAAGAGACCCAGTACTTC.

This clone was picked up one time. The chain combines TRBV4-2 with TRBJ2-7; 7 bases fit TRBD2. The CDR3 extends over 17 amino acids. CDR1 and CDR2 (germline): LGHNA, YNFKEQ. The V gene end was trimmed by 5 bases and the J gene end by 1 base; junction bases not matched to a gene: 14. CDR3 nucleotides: TGTGCCAGCAGCATGGGCCTCGGGCTAGCGGAATCCTACGAGCAGTACTTC. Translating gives CASSMGLGLAESYEQYF.

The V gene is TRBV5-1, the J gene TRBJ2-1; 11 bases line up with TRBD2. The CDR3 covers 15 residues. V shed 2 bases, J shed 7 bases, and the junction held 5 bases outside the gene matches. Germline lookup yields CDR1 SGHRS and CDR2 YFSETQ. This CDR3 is CASSFFLAGGNEQFF. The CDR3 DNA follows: TGCGCCAGCAGCTTCTTCCTAGCGGGGGGTAATGAGCAGTTCTTC.

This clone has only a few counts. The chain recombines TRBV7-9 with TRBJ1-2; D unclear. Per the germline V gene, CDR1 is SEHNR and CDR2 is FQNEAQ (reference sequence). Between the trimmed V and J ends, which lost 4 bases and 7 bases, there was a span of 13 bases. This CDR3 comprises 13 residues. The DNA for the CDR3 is TGTGCCAGCAGCTCCCGGGGAGGGAGTGGCTACACCTTC. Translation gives CASSSRGGSGYTF.

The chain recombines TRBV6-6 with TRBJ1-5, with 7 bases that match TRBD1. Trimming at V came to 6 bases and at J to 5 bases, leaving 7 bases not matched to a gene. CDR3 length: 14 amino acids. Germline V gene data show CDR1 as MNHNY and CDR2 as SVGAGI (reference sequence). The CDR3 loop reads CASRYSDRDQPQHF. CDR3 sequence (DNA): TGTGCCAGCAGATATTCAGACAGGGATCAGCCCCAGCATTTT.

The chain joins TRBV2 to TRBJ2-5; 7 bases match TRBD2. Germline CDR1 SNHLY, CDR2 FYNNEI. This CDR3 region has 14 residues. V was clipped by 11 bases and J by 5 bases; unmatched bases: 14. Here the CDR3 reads CASAGMSGRETQYF. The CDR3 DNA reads TGTGCCTCAGCGGGAATGTCTGGGCGGGAGACCCAGTACTTC.

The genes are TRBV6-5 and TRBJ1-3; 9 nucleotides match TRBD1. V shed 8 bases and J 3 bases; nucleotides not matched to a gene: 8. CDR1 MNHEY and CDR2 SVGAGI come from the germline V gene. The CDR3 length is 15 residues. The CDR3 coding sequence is TGTGCCAGCGGGACAGGGTCTTCTCGTGGAAACACCATATATTTT. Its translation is CASGTGSSRGNTIYF.

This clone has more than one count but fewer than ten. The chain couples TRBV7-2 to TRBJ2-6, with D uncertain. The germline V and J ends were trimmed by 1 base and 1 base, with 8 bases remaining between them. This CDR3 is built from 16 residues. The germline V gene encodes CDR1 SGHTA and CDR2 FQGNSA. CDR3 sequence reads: CASSLDGLSGANVLTF. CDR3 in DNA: TGTGCCAGCAGCTTAGACGGGTTATCTGGGGCCAACGTCCTGACTTTC. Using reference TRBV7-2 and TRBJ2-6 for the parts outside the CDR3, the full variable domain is GAGVSQSPSNKVTEKGKDVELRCDPISGHTALYWYRQSLGQGLEFLIYFQGNSAPDKSGLPSDRFSAERTGGSVSTLTIQRTQQEDSAVYLCASSLDGLSGANVLTFGAGSRLTVL.

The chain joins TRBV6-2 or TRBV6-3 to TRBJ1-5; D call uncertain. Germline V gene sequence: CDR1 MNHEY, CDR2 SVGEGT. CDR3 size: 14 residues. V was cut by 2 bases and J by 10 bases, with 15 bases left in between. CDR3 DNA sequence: TGTGCCAGCAGTTACACCCTCGGAGCCAGCCCCCAGCATTTT. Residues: CASSYTLGASPQHF.

CDR3 bases: TGTGCCTGGAGTGTACTAAATGAGCAGTTCTTC. This codes for CAWSVLNEQFF. This chain links TRBV30 with TRBJ2-1; D uncertain. The CDR3 totals 11 residues. The V gene's germline CDR1 is GTSNPN and CDR2 SVGIG (reference sequence). V lost 0 bases and J lost 7, with 4 bases in between.

CDR3 region: CASSDGGGRGLYGYTF. Here the CDR3 DNA reads TGTGCCAGCAGTGACGGAGGTGGTAGGGGGCTATATGGCTACACCTTC. This chain joins TRBV6-1 and TRBJ1-2; 7 nucleotides align to TRBD1. The ends lost 3 bases at V and 5 bases at J; junction bases unmatched: 12. The CDR3 runs to 16 residues. Germline V gene lookup returns CDR1 MNHNS and CDR2 SASEGT.

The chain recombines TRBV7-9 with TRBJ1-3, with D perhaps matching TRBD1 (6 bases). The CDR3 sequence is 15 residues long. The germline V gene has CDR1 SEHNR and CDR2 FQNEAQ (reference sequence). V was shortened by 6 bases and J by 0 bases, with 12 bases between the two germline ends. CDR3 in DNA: TGTGCCAGCAGAGCAGGGGTTCGCTCTGGAAACACCATATATTTT. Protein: CASRAGVRSGNTIYF.

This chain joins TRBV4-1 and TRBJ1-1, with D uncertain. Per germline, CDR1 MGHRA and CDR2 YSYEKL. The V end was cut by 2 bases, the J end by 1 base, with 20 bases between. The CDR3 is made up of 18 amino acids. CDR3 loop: CASSQRPWQRDTNTEAFF. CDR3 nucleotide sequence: TGCGCCAGCAGCCAAAGGCCGTGGCAGCGAGATACGAACACTGAAGCTTTCTTT.

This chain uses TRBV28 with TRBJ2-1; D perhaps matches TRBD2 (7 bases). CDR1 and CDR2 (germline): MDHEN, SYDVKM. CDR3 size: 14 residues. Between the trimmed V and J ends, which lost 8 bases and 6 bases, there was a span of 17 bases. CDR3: CASGAGAYPNEQFF. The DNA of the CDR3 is TGTGCCAGCGGGGCGGGGGCCTACCCCAATGAGCAGTTCTTC. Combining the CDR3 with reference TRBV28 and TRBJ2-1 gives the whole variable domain DVKVTQSSRYLVKRTGEKVFLECVQDMDHENMFWYRQDPGLGLRLIYFSYDVKMKEKGDIPEGYSVSREKKERFSLILESASTNQTSMYLCASGAGAYPNEQFFGPGTRLTVL.

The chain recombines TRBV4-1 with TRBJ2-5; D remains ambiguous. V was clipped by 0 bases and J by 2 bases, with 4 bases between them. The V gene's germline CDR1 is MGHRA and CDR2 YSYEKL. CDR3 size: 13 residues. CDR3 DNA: TGCGCCAGCAGCCAAGAGAGGCAAGAGACCCAGTACTTC. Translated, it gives CASSQERQETQYF.

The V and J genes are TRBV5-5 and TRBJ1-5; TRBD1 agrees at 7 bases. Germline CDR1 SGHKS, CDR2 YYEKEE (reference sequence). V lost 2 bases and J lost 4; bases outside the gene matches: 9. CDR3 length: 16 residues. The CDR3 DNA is TGTGCCAGCAGCTTACGACAGGGCATGGGGAATCAGCCCCAGCATTTT. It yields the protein CASSLRQGMGNQPQHF.

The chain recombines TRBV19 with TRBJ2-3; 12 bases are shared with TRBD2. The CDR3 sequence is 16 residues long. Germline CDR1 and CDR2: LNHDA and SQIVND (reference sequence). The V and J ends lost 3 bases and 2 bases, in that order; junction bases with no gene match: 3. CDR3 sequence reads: CASSIGLAGNTDTQYF. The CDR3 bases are TGTGCCAGTAGTATTGGACTAGCGGGGAACACAGATACGCAGTATTTT.

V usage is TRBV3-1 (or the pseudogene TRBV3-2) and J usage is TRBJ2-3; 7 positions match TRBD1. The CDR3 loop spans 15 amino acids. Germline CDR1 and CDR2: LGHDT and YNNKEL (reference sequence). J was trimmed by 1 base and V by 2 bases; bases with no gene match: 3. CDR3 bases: TGTGCCAGCAGCCAATTCGGACAGGGCACAGATACGCAGTATTTT. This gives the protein CASSQFGQGTDTQYF.

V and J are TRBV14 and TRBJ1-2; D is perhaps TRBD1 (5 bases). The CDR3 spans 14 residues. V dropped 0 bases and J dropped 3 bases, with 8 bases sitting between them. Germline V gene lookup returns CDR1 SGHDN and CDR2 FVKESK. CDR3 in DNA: TGTGCCAGCAGCCAAGATTCGGGGGACTATGGCTACACCTTC. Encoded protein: CASSQDSGDYGYTF.